The 6 T cell receptor beta chains listed next were all sequenced from one sample in a study of molecular identifiers for immune sequencing clone quantification. TCRdb re-called the PCR reads through MiXCR, storing one row per CDR3 protein. Counted here are about 510,000 distinct CDR3 sequences, about 25% occurring once; the ten biggest clones make up 0.76%. The sequenced material came from naive CD8+ T cells from blood, with Jurkat cell RNA spiked in. Specified subset: FACS-sorted CD8+CD4-CCR7+CD45RA+ naive T cells. These TCRs come from a human donor in good health. Some libraries in this study had Jurkat cell RNA spiked in.

This clonotype was detected a few times. The rearrangement uses TRBV3-1 and TRBJ2-5; tentatively, D is TRBD2 (6 bases). Germline V gives CDR1 LGHDT, CDR2 YNNKEL (reference sequence). The CDR3 consists of 16 residues. Trimming cost V 0 bases and J 1 base, with 12 bases left between them. The CDR3 DNA sequence: TGTGCCAGCAGCCAAGAGGGCGGGGCAGGCCAAGAGACCCAGTACTTC. Translation: CASSQEGGAGQETQYF.

This clonotype was detected once. This chain connects TRBV4-3 to TRBJ2-1; the match to TRBD2 covers 11 bases. This CDR3 has 17 amino acids. Trimming removed 0 bases from V and 5 bases from J; junction bases left unmatched: 6. Germline CDR1 and CDR2: LGHNA and YSLEER. The CDR3 DNA follows: TGCGCCAGCAGCCAAGATAGCGGGACTAGCGGAGACAATGAGCAGTTCTTC. It codes for CASSQDSGTSGDNEQFF.

This clonotype occurred many times. The chain joins TRBV15 to TRBJ2-7; 10 bases agree with TRBD1. The CDR3 is 13 amino acids. V shed 1 base, J shed 11 bases, and the junction held 5 bases outside the gene matches. Germline lookup yields CDR1 LNHNV and CDR2 YYDKDF (reference sequence). The CDR3 DNA follows: TGTGCCACCAGCAGAGCCGGGACAGGGGAGGAGTACTTC. Translated, it gives CATSRAGTGEEYF.

This clonotype was detected many times. The rearrangement links TRBV6-6 to TRBJ1-5; D not certain. V lost 2 bases to trimming and J lost 4 bases, with 21 bases between them. This CDR3 region has 18 residues. Germline-derived CDR1 and CDR2 are MNHNY and SVGAGI (reference sequence). The CDR3 spells CASSYPRLSAGGNQPQHF. CDR3 sequence (DNA): TGTGCCAGCAGTTACCCCCGGCTCAGCGCGGGCGGAAATCAGCCCCAGCATTTT.

Only one count was recorded for this clonotype. The V gene is TRBV5-1, the J gene TRBJ1-1, with 7 bases identical to TRBD1. This CDR3 is 14 amino acids long. The ends lost 4 bases at V and 3 bases at J; junction bases unmatched: 6. Per germline, CDR1 SGHRS and CDR2 YFSETQ. The CDR3 spells CASSLDRDYTEAFF. The CDR3 coding sequence is TGCGCCAGCAGCCTCGACAGGGATTACACTGAAGCTTTCTTT.

The J gene is TRBJ2-6, the V gene TRBV12-3 or TRBV12-4, with 8 bases fitting TRBD1. J lost 0 bases, V lost 3 bases, and 7 bases had no gene match. The CDR3 covers 18 residues. The CDR3 reads CASSFGGRGRSGANVLTF. Written as DNA, the CDR3 is TGTGCCAGCAGTTTTGGGGGCAGGGGGCGCTCTGGGGCCAACGTCCTGACTTTC.